One and the same sample provided the 18 T cell receptor beta chains below, sequenced in a study of Ad26.COV2.S vaccination and SARS-CoV-2 variants (dated by TCRdb to about 2021). What the treatment or condition label conveys for this sample: about 20 received Ad26.COV2.S at low or high dose, single or two shots; about 5 received placebo; per-sample allocation not given. Repertoires of vaccine and placebo recipients were sequenced from samples collected on day 63 after the first injection. Libraries were built with the immunoSEQ multiplex PCR assay. In its TCRdb copy, this immuneACCESS table keeps in-frame sequences only and misses some clones. Where compared with another copy, unresolved V genes explain less than half of these, and the others have no known cause. Within this sample are hundreds of thousands of clones, with around 89% of them counted one time only. In total, the top ten clones hold roughly 1.5% of the sample.

The sample in question was peripheral blood, obtained in a trial of Ad26.COV2.S vaccine versus placebo. The receptor set was obtained from a person aged 18-60 years who received the Ad26.COV2.S COVID-19 vaccine or a placebo.

This chain connects TRBV19 to TRBJ2-7; D gene uncertain. This CDR3 spans 13 amino acids. Looked up from germline, CDR1 is LNHDA and CDR2 is SQIVND (reference sequence). Trimming pared 0 bases from V and 8 bases from J, leaving 11 bases between. CDR3 nucleotides: TGTGCCAGTAGTATAGAATTTAGGCGGCAGCAGTACTTC. It codes for CASSIEFRRQQYF. Full variable domain (remainder filled in from reference TRBV19 and TRBJ2-7): DGGITQSPKYLFRKEGQNVTLSCEQNLNHDAMYWYRQDPGQGLRLIYYSQIVNDFQKGDIAEGYSVSREKKESFPLTVTSAQKNPTAFYLCASSIEFRRQQYFGPGTRLTVT.

This clone has only one observation. The chain has TRBV5-6 and TRBJ2-5; possibly TRBD2 for D (6 bases). Per the germline V gene, CDR1 is SGHDT and CDR2 is YYEEEE. This CDR3 has 15 amino acids. Trimming stripped 0 bases from V and 5 bases from J, with 14 bases between. For the CDR3, the DNA is TGTGCCAGCAGCTTGGCGGGAGAGGGCTTCGAGACCCAGTACTTC. Residues: CASSLAGEGFETQYF.

J is TRBJ2-1 and V is TRBV9; unclear D gene. CDR3 length equals 13 residues. The V gene's germline CDR1 is SGDLS and CDR2 YYNGEE. With 4 bases removed from V and 3 bases from J, the gap between germline ends came to 8 bases. CDR3 region: CASSPGSYNEQFF. CDR3 DNA: TGTGCCAGCAGCCCTGGCAGCTACAATGAGCAGTTCTTC.

The chain combines TRBV3-1 (or the pseudogene TRBV3-2) with TRBJ1-5; 9 nucleotides align to TRBD1. Germline lookup yields CDR1 LGHDT and CDR2 YNNKEL (reference sequence). The CDR3 spans 13 residues. V trimming: 8 bases; J trimming: 6 bases; junction bases outside the gene matches: 5. This CDR3 reads CASSTGGLQPQHF. In nucleotides, the CDR3 is TGTGCCAGCTCCACAGGGGGCCTTCAGCCCCAGCATTTT.

The chain couples TRBV5-6 to TRBJ2-7, with 9 bases that match TRBD1. This CDR3 contains 14 residues. With V trimmed by 4 bases and J by 2 bases, 4 bases remained unmatched. Germline CDR1 reads SGHDT; CDR2 reads YYEEEE. The CDR3 sequence is CASSPRDRAYEQYF. Written as DNA, the CDR3 is TGTGCCAGCAGCCCCCGGGACAGGGCCTACGAGCAGTACTTC.

The J gene is TRBJ2-7, the V gene TRBV18, with 9 bases matching TRBD2. Germline assignment: CDR1 KGHSH and CDR2 LQKENI. V lost 3 bases and J lost 7; bases outside the gene matches: 10. This CDR3 is 15 amino acids long. CDR3 residues: CASSPAGGTGGEQYF. In DNA, the CDR3 is TGTGCCAGCTCACCCGCGGGAGGGACCGGGGGGGAGCAGTACTTC.

This clone was counted a single time. The chain recombines TRBV19 with TRBJ2-7, with 9 bases lining up with TRBD2. The CDR3 spans 14 residues. Germline CDR1 and CDR2: LNHDA and SQIVND (reference sequence). V trimming: 3 bases; J trimming: 5 bases; junction bases outside the gene matches: 5. In DNA, the CDR3 is TGTGCCAGTAGTATGGCGGGAGGGCCAAACGAGCAGTACTTC. Its translation: CASSMAGGPNEQYF.

The CDR3 reads CASRRTGGYSNQPQHF. CDR3 sequence (DNA): TGTGCCAGCAGGCGGACAGGGGGCTATAGCAATCAGCCCCAGCATTTT. The chain is built from TRBV27 and TRBJ1-5; TRBD1 aligns across 11 bases. Germline values: CDR1 MNHEY, CDR2 SMNVEV (reference sequence). The length of the CDR3 is 16 residues. The V and J ends lost 6 bases and 0 bases, in that order; junction bases with no gene match: 4.

The DNA for the CDR3 is TGTGCCAGCAGCCAACTACAGGGAAGATACGAGCAGTACTTC. It is translated as CASSQLQGRYEQYF. The chain has TRBV6-5 and TRBJ2-7; tentatively, D is TRBD1 (6 bases). The CDR3 contains 14 residues. V was shortened by 6 bases and J by 4 bases, with 16 bases between the two germline ends. Germline V CDR1 and CDR2: MNHEY, SVGAGI.

V gene TRBV27 combines with J gene TRBJ2-7; D is unresolved. The ends were cut back, 10 bases at V and 2 bases at J, with 9 bases in the middle. The germline CDR1 and CDR2 sequences are MNHEY and SMNVEV (reference sequence). This CDR3 is 11 amino acids long. The CDR3 region is CATGGAYEQYF. The CDR3 DNA sequence: TGTGCCACCGGTGGGGCCTACGAGCAGTACTTC.

The chain uses TRBV2 and TRBJ2-1; TRBD2 matches 7 bases. The V gene end was trimmed by 1 base and the J gene end by 10 bases; junction bases not matched to a gene: 7. Germline CDR1 SNHLY, CDR2 FYNNEI. This CDR3 comprises 14 residues. CDR3 loop: CASSEGGLGLEQFF. Here the CDR3 DNA reads TGTGCCAGCAGTGAAGGTGGATTGGGACTAGAGCAGTTCTTC.

V and J are TRBV5-4 and TRBJ1-4, with D perhaps TRBD1 (6 bases). CDR1 is SGHNT and CDR2 is YYREEE in the germline V gene (reference sequence). Trimming took off 5 bases at V and 3 bases at J, with 14 bases between the two ends. The CDR3 is made up of 15 amino acids. CDR3 loop: CASSRKTGANEKLFF. CDR3 coding DNA: TGTGCCAGCAGTAGGAAGACAGGAGCTAATGAAAAACTGTTTTTT. The full variable domain, rest sourced from reference TRBV5-4 and TRBJ1-4, is ETGVTQSPTHLIKTRGQQVTLRCSSQSGHNTVSWYQQALGQGPQFIFQYYREEENGRGNFPPRFSGLQFPNYSSELNVNALELDDSALYLCASSRKTGANEKLFFGSGTQLSVL.

The J gene is TRBJ2-3, the V gene TRBV3-1 (or the pseudogene TRBV3-2); D possibly corresponds to TRBD1 (6 bases). The germline gives CDR1 LGHDT, CDR2 YNNKEL (reference sequence). The CDR3 is made up of 13 amino acids. Trimming stripped 4 bases from V and 6 bases from J, with 11 bases between. For the CDR3, the DNA is TGTGCCAGCAGCCTTTCCCAGGGGGATACGCAGTATTTT. It translates to CASSLSQGDTQYF.

This sequence joins TRBV27 and TRBJ1-5; D unresolved. The CDR3 contains 14 residues. Deletions cut 5 bases from V and 6 bases from J, with 14 bases between. Germline CDR1 and CDR2: MNHEY and SMNVEV (reference sequence). This CDR3 reads CASSRLISGQPQHF. Written as DNA, the CDR3 is TGTGCCAGCAGTCGACTTATCTCGGGTCAGCCCCAGCATTTT.

This clone showed up just once. V gene TRBV19 combines with J gene TRBJ2-6; D gene uncertain. V was clipped by 1 base and J by 2 bases, with 9 bases between them. Germline-derived CDR1 and CDR2 are LNHDA and SQIVND (reference sequence). There are 16 residues in the CDR3. In DNA, the CDR3 is TGTGCCAGTAGTATAGCCCACATCACTGGGGCCAACGTCCTGACTTTC. Encoded protein: CASSIAHITGANVLTF.

The chain joins TRBV11-3 to TRBJ2-1; TRBD2 is a possible D gene (7 bases). The length of the CDR3 is 15 residues. Germline CDR1 SGHNT, CDR2 YENEEA. V gave up 0 bases and J gave up 7 bases, with 13 bases separating them. CDR3 DNA: TGTGCCAGCAGCTTAGAGGGGGGAGGGGGTAATGAGCAGTTCTTC. This translates into CASSLEGGGGNEQFF.

Points on this clone: At the DNA level, this CDR3 is encoded by other sequences in the same sample as well. The rearrangement uses TRBV7-9 and TRBJ2-2; 12 nucleotides line up with TRBD2. V dropped 3 bases and J dropped 2; count of bases not matched to a gene: 1. The CDR3 runs 16 residues. Germline V gene sequence: CDR1 SEHNR, CDR2 FQNEAQ (reference sequence). CDR3 in amino acids: CASSLGLAGNTGELFF. The DNA for the CDR3 is TGTGCCAGCAGCTTGGGACTAGCGGGCAACACCGGGGAGCTGTTTTTT. The whole variable domain, remainder taken from reference TRBV7-9 and TRBJ2-2, is DTGVSQNPRHKITKRGQNVTFRCDPISEHNRLYWYRQTLGQGPEFLTYFQNEAQLEKSRLLSDRFSAERPKGSFSTLEIQRTEQGDSAMYLCASSLGLAGNTGELFFGEGSRLTVL.

V usage is TRBV20-1 and J usage is TRBJ2-5; D is possibly TRBD2 (5 bases). The V end was cut by 5 bases, the J end by 3 bases, with 7 bases between. Germline values: CDR1 DFQATT, CDR2 SNEGSKA (reference sequence). The CDR3 is 11 residues long. In DNA form, the CDR3 reads TGCAGTGCTCTAGCAGAAGAGACCCAGTACTTC. This translates into CSALAEETQYF.